The 18 T cell receptor beta chains in this list originate from one sample, sequenced in a study of T cell responses to AZD1222 COVID-19 vaccine. The method was immunoSEQ multiplex PCR; TCRdb's version includes in-frame clones alone and lacks a portion of them. The sample yields around 170,000 clones, 91% seen once. This material consisted of peripheral blood, taken on day 0 of AZD1222 vaccination. The receptors stem from an adult in good health.

The sample holds one count of this clone. The chain links TRBV2 to TRBJ1-2; tentative D call: TRBD1 (5 bases). V shed 3 bases and J shed 4 bases, with 15 bases lying between them. The CDR3 contains 15 residues. Germline loops: CDR1 SNHLY, CDR2 FYNNEI. CDR3 in DNA: TGTGCCAGCAGTGACGGTTGGGGGATTTCCTATGGCTACACCTTC. This codes for CASSDGWGISYGYTF.

The chain combines TRBV6-1 with TRBJ2-7; 7 bases are shared with TRBD2. The junction had 6 bases not matched to a gene; V was cut back by 1 base and J by 3 bases. The CDR3 length is 15 residues. The germline V gene has CDR1 MNHNS and CDR2 SASEGT. The CDR3 DNA reads as TGTGCCAGCAGTGAAGGCGGGAGAGGACTCTACGAGCAGTACTTC. Encoded protein: CASSEGGRGLYEQYF.

The chain recombines TRBV30 with TRBJ1-1; D unresolved. The CDR3 extends over 10 amino acids. Trimming removed 3 bases from V and 8 bases from J, with 7 bases in between. Germline CDR1 reads GTSNPN; CDR2 reads SVGIG (reference sequence). CDR3 coding DNA: TGTGCCTGGAGGACCTTGGAAGCTTTCTTT. It codes for CAWRTLEAFF.

CDR3 sequence (DNA): TGTGCCAGCAGCTTAGTCCCGTGGCAGGGGGCGCCTAATGAGCAGTTCTTC. It codes for CASSLVPWQGAPNEQFF. The chain employs TRBV7-6 and TRBJ2-1, with 8 bases matching TRBD1. Germline V gene lookup returns CDR1 SGHVS and CDR2 FNYEAQ. The CDR3 spans 17 residues. J lost 7 bases, V lost 1 base, and 12 bases had no gene match.

CDR3 sequence (DNA): TGTGCCAGCACCCTGACAGGGGCCCGCTCCTACGAGCAGTACTTC. This codes for CASTLTGARSYEQYF. V is TRBV2 and J is TRBJ2-7; TRBD1 matches 8 bases. This CDR3 region has 15 residues. The ends lost 7 bases at V and 0 bases at J; junction bases unmatched: 8. Germline CDR1 and CDR2: SNHLY and FYNNEI. The full variable domain, completed using reference TRBV2 and TRBJ2-7, is EPEVTQTPSHQVTQMGQEVILRCVPISNHLYFYWYRQILGQKVEFLVSFYNNEISEKSEIFDDQFSVERPDGSNFTLKIRSTKLEDSAMYFCASTLTGARSYEQYFGPGTRLTVT.

V and J are TRBV28 and TRBJ2-2; D assignment may be TRBD1 or TRBD2 (6 bases each). This CDR3 spans 15 amino acids. Germline-derived CDR1 and CDR2 are MDHEN and SYDVKM. Trimming took 10 bases from V and 0 from J, leaving 15 bases between them. The CDR3 DNA sequence: TGTGCCACCTTGGGGGGCGCGGCGAACACCGGGGAGCTGTTTTTT. Translated: CATLGGAANTGELFF.

J is TRBJ1-2 and V is TRBV24-1, with D tentatively TRBD1 (5 bases). Germline V gives CDR1 KGHDR, CDR2 SFDVKD. The length of the CDR3 is 13 residues. The V and J ends lost 6 bases and 5 bases respectively, with 12 bases between them. The CDR3 here is CATSRDGTYGYTF. The CDR3 bases are TGTGCCACCAGTAGGGACGGGACTTATGGCTACACCTTC.

The chain is built from TRBV7-3 and TRBJ1-1; no clear D. The CDR3 contains 13 residues. The germline gives CDR1 SGHTA, CDR2 FQGTGA. Trimming cost V 5 bases and J 1 base, with 8 bases left between them. CDR3 loop: CASSPTSNTEAFF. In DNA form, the CDR3 reads TGTGCCAGCAGCCCTACTTCGAACACTGAAGCTTTCTTT.

This chain joins TRBV12-3 or TRBV12-4 and TRBJ2-3; D is ambiguous. The V end lost 4 bases, the J end lost 4 bases, and 6 bases lay between the germline ends. The CDR3 covers 12 residues. CDR3 bases: TGTGCCAGCAGTTCGAAGGCAGATACGCAGTATTTT. Translating it yields CASSSKADTQYF.

This sequence joins TRBV4-1 and TRBJ2-7; 9 nucleotides match TRBD2. Germline CDR1 MGHRA, CDR2 YSYEKL. The ends lost 4 bases at V and 4 bases at J; junction bases unmatched: 17. CDR3 length equals 18 residues. The CDR3 here is CASSRIQTSGYPVYEQYF. The CDR3, as DNA: TGCGCCAGCAGCCGAATACAGACTAGCGGCTACCCCGTTTACGAGCAGTACTTC.

This clone has just one count. This chain uses TRBV3-1 (or the pseudogene TRBV3-2) with TRBJ1-1, with 10 bases aligning to TRBD1. The CDR3 is 15 amino acids. Germline V gives CDR1 LGHDT, CDR2 YNNKEL (reference sequence). J lost 4 bases, V lost 5 bases, and 7 bases had no gene match. CDR3 DNA sequence: TGTGCCAGCAGCGGCCGGGACAGGGGTTCCACTGAAGCTTTCTTT. Its protein is CASSGRDRGSTEAFF.

The V gene is TRBV7-8, the J gene TRBJ2-7; D gene ambiguous. CDR3 length: 15 amino acids. CDR1 and CDR2 (germline): SGHVS, FQNEAQ. The V end lost 1 base, the J end lost 4 bases, and 14 bases lay between the germline ends. The CDR3: CASSLELAVPYEQYF. CDR3 DNA sequence: TGTGCCAGCAGCTTAGAGTTGGCGGTCCCTTACGAGCAGTACTTC.

The CDR3 is CASSYRGRSETQYF. CDR3 bases: TGTGCCAGCAGTTACAGGGGGAGGTCGGAGACCCAGTACTTC. V and J are TRBV2 and TRBJ2-5; TRBD1 matches 8 bases. This CDR3 has 14 residues. Germline V gene lookup returns CDR1 SNHLY and CDR2 FYNNEI. V trimming: 5 bases; J trimming: 5 bases; junction bases outside the gene matches: 7.

J is TRBJ1-2 and V is TRBV11-2, with 9 bases that match TRBD1. CDR3 length equals 15 residues. The trim removed 4 bases at V and 3 bases at J, leaving 6 bases unmatched. Per the germline V gene, CDR1 is SGHAT and CDR2 is FQNNGV. In nucleotides, the CDR3 is TGTGCCAGCAGCTCCCCGGACAGGGGTGACTATGGCTACACCTTC. Encoded protein: CASSSPDRGDYGYTF.

This rearrangement joins TRBV5-1 to TRBJ2-7, with D possibly matching TRBD1 (6 bases). This CDR3 comprises 13 residues. Germline-derived CDR1 and CDR2 are SGHRS and YFSETQ. V was cut by 2 bases and J by 3 bases, with 9 bases left in between. Here the CDR3 reads CASSFEGVYEQYF. In DNA, the CDR3 is TGCGCCAGCAGCTTCGAGGGGGTCTACGAGCAGTACTTC.

The gene calls are TRBV5-4 and TRBJ2-5; possible D gene TRBD2, 5 bases. Trimming took off 4 bases at V and 2 bases at J, with 9 bases between the two ends. From germline, CDR1 is SGHNT and CDR2 YYREEE (reference sequence). The CDR3 covers 13 residues. The CDR3 spells CASSLALQETQYF. The CDR3 DNA reads as TGTGCCAGCAGCCTAGCACTACAAGAGACCCAGTACTTC.

The CDR3 here is CASKDRDRKLFF. CDR3 nucleotide sequence: TGTGCCAGCAAGGACAGGGATCGGAAACTGTTTTTT. The chain recombines TRBV2 with TRBJ1-4, with 8 bases lining up with TRBD1. Germline lookup yields CDR1 SNHLY and CDR2 FYNNEI. Unmatched junction bases numbered 6, after V lost 7 bases and J lost 11 bases. The CDR3 sequence is 12 residues long.

The chain links TRBV7-2 to TRBJ2-1, with D unclear. From germline, CDR1 is SGHTA and CDR2 FQGNSA. V was shortened by 5 bases and J by 0 bases, with 8 bases between the two germline ends. The CDR3 has 14 amino acids. DNA for the CDR3: TGTGCCAGCAGCCTTCTGAACTCCTACAATGAGCAGTTCTTC. This sequence encodes CASSLLNSYNEQFF. The complete variable domain, with remaining parts taken from reference TRBV7-2 and TRBJ2-1, reads GAGVSQSPSNKVTEKGKDVELRCDPISGHTALYWYRQSLGQGLEFLIYFQGNSAPDKSGLPSDRFSAERTGGSVSTLTIQRTQQEDSAVYLCASSLLNSYNEQFFGPGTRLTVL.